Listed below are T cell receptor beta chains from one sample, sequenced in a study of blood T cell repertoires in COVID-19. Produced via immunoSEQ multiplex PCR; TCRdb's table is partial and in-frame only. The table records 220,000 or so clones, about 88% of them present only once. The specimen was peripheral blood. The origin of the receptors is a woman aged 45 to 65 with COVID-19, enrolled during active disease. Each CDR3 is given with its conserved first and last residue. D genes are given only for firm matches. The size of a clone is reported for some rows only, either as once, few or many, or as a class for expanded clones.

clone size: NA
J gene: TRBJ2-3
D gene: TRBD1
V gene: TRBV29-1
CDR3 DNA: TGCAGCGTTGAAGCAGGGGGTAATACGCAGTATTTT
CDR3 protein: CSVEAGGNTQYF

clone size: NA
J gene: TRBJ2-6
D gene: NA
V gene: TRBV19
CDR3 DNA: TGTGCCAGTAGTATCCTCCTAACAGGGCGGGGGGCCAACGTCCTGACTTTC
CDR3 protein: CASSILLTGRGANVLTF

clone size: few
J gene: TRBJ1-3
D gene: TRBD1
V gene: TRBV5-4
CDR3 DNA: TGTGCCAGCAGGAATACAGGGGGCCGAAACACCATATATTTT
CDR3 protein: CASRNTGGRNTIYF

clone size: NA
J gene: TRBJ1-3
D gene: NA
V gene: TRBV29-1
CDR3 DNA: TGCAGCGTTCGGGGAGGGGGCTCTGGAAACACCATATATTTT
CDR3 protein: CSVRGGGSGNTIYF

clone size: NA
J gene: TRBJ1-6
D gene: NA
V gene: TRBV28
CDR3 DNA: TGTGCCAGCAGTTCCCCGGGGCAGGGGCTCTATAATTCACCCCTCCACTTT
CDR3 protein: CASSSPGQGLYNSPLHF

clone size: NA
J gene: TRBJ1-3
D gene: NA
V gene: TRBV5-8
CDR3 DNA: TGTGCCAGCAGCTTCTATAGGTCAGGGTCCAACTCTGGAAACACCATATATTTT
CDR3 protein: CASSFYRSGSNSGNTIYF

clone size: NA
J gene: TRBJ1-6
D gene: TRBD1
V gene: TRBV6-2/TRBV6-3
CDR3 DNA: TGTGCCAGCAGCCTTTTCGGACAGGTCTCTTCTCGTGGATCACCCCTCCACTTT
CDR3 protein: CASSLFGQVSSRGSPLHF

clone size: few
J gene: TRBJ1-5
D gene: NA
V gene: TRBV18
CDR3 DNA: TGTGCCAGCTCCTCCCGAGCGTCGAGCAATCAGCCCCAGCATTTT
CDR3 protein: CASSSRASSNQPQHF

clone size: NA
J gene: TRBJ2-3
D gene: NA
V gene: TRBV6-1
CDR3 DNA: TGTGCCAGCAGTGAGGTTTTCCGCGGGGCAGATACGCAGTATTTT
CDR3 protein: CASSEVFRGADTQYF

clone size: NA
J gene: TRBJ2-6
D gene: NA
V gene: TRBV6-5
CDR3 DNA: TGTGCCAGCAGCAGCTCTGGGGCCAACGTCCTGACTTTC
CDR3 protein: CASSSSGANVLTF

clone size: NA
J gene: TRBJ2-5
D gene: NA
V gene: TRBV19
CDR3 DNA: TGTGCCAGTAGTCCCCGGACAGCCGGGGAGACCCAGTACTTC
CDR3 protein: CASSPRTAGETQYF

clone size: NA
J gene: TRBJ2-1
D gene: TRBD2
V gene: TRBV5-6
CDR3 DNA: TGTGCCAGCAGCTTCGGTGGGGGGGCCTACAATGAGCAGTTCTTC
CDR3 protein: CASSFGGGAYNEQFF

clone size: once
J gene: TRBJ1-5
D gene: TRBD1
V gene: TRBV24-1
CDR3 DNA: TGTGCCACCAGTGATGGGACAGGGGGTAATCAGCCCCAGCATTTT
CDR3 protein: CATSDGTGGNQPQHF

clone size: NA
J gene: TRBJ1-1
D gene: NA
V gene: TRBV7-9
CDR3 DNA: TGTGCCAGCAGCTTCATGACAGCCGAACGGGGGGCTTTCTTT
CDR3 protein: CASSFMTAERGAFF

clone size: NA
J gene: TRBJ2-7
D gene: TRBD1
V gene: TRBV6-6
CDR3 DNA: TGTGCCAGCAGTTACCCTCGGACAGGTAGTTACGAGCAGTACTTC
CDR3 protein: CASSYPRTGSYEQYF

clone size: NA
J gene: TRBJ2-3
D gene: NA
V gene: TRBV7-2
CDR3 DNA: TGTGCCAGCAGCCCAACTGGGGGGTTAGATACGCAGTATTTT
CDR3 protein: CASSPTGGLDTQYF

clone size: NA
J gene: TRBJ1-3
D gene: NA
V gene: TRBV28
CDR3 DNA: TGTGCCAGCAGTTTCCGGACAGAAGGAAACACCATATATTTT
CDR3 protein: CASSFRTEGNTIYF

clone size: NA
J gene: TRBJ2-7
D gene: TRBD1
V gene: TRBV10-3
CDR3 DNA: TGTGCCATCAGTGGGAGTAGAGGACAGGGGGTTAAAGACTACGAGCAGTACTTC
CDR3 protein: CAISGSRGQGVKDYEQYF

clone size: NA
J gene: TRBJ2-7
D gene: TRBD2
V gene: TRBV7-6
CDR3 DNA: TGTGCCAGCAGCTTAGGAGCGGGGGGTTACGAGCAGTACTTC
CDR3 protein: CASSLGAGGYEQYF

clone size: once
J gene: TRBJ1-5
D gene: NA
V gene: TRBV28
CDR3 DNA: TGTGCCAGCAGTATTCCAAACCCAGGGGTCCTAAGGTGGCAGCCCCAGCATTTT
CDR3 protein: CASSIPNPGVLRWQPQHF

clone size: NA
J gene: TRBJ2-3
D gene: TRBD2
V gene: TRBV5-5
CDR3 DNA: TGTGCCAGCAGCCCCGGGACTAGCATCACAGATACGCAGTATTTT
CDR3 protein: CASSPGTSITDTQYF

clone size: NA
J gene: TRBJ1-2
D gene: TRBD1
V gene: TRBV6-2/TRBV6-3
CDR3 DNA: TGTGCCAGCAGTCAGGGACAGCCCTATGGCTACACCTTC
CDR3 protein: CASSQGQPYGYTF

clone size: NA
J gene: TRBJ1-1
D gene: NA
V gene: TRBV5-4
CDR3 DNA: TGTGCCAGCAGCGTCGGCGGGAGGGACACTGAAGCTTTCTTT
CDR3 protein: CASSVGGRDTEAFF

clone size: NA
J gene: TRBJ2-5
D gene: TRBD1
V gene: TRBV24-1
CDR3 DNA: TGTGCCACCAGTGACCCCAGGGGGCTCTTCCAAGAGACCCAGTACTTC
CDR3 protein: CATSDPRGLFQETQYF

clone size: NA
J gene: TRBJ1-1
D gene: TRBD1
V gene: TRBV5-1
CDR3 DNA: TGCGCCAGCAGCCCACACAGGGGTCGTGTAAACACTGAAGCTTTCTTT
CDR3 protein: CASSPHRGRVNTEAFF

clone size: NA
J gene: TRBJ1-6
D gene: TRBD1
V gene: TRBV9
CDR3 DNA: TGTGCCAGCAGCGTAGAGATCAATCCCGGCGGGCAGGGGGCGAATTCACCCCTCCACTTT
CDR3 protein: CASSVEINPGGQGANSPLHF

clone size: NA
J gene: TRBJ2-2
D gene: NA
V gene: TRBV9
CDR3 DNA: TGTGCCAGCAGCGTAGGACAGGCTCCGAACACCGGGGAGCTGTTTTTT
CDR3 protein: CASSVGQAPNTGELFF

clone size: NA
J gene: TRBJ2-1
D gene: NA
V gene: TRBV21-1
CDR3 DNA: TGTGCCAGCAGCAAAGCGCTTTGCCAGGGGCCCATCTTCTCGCAGTTCTTC
CDR3 protein: CASSKALCQGPIFSQFF

clone size: NA
J gene: TRBJ1-4
D gene: NA
V gene: TRBV24-1
CDR3 DNA: TGTGCCACCAGTGATGCGACAGGCTCTAATGAAAAACTGTTTTTT
CDR3 protein: CATSDATGSNEKLFF

clone size: NA
J gene: TRBJ2-5
D gene: TRBD1
V gene: TRBV29-1
CDR3 DNA: TGCAGCGCTCGAACCTTAGACAGGGGAGGAAGTAGCGTTCAAGAGACCCAGTACTTC
CDR3 protein: CSARTLDRGGSSVQETQYF

clone size: NA
J gene: TRBJ1-6
D gene: NA
V gene: TRBV7-6
CDR3 DNA: TGTGCCAGCAGCGAAGGAGGTCAGACCAATTCACCCCTCCACTTT
CDR3 protein: CASSEGGQTNSPLHF